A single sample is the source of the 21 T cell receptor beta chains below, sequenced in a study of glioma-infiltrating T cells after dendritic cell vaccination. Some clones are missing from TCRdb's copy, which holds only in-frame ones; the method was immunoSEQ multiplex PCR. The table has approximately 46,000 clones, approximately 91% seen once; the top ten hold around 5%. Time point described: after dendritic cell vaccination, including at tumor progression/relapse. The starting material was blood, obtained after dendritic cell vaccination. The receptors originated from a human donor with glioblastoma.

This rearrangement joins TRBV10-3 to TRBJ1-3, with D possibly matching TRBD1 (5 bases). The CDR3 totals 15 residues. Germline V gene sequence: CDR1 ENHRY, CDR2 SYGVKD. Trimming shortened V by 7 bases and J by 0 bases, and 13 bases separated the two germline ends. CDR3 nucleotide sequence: TGTGCCATCACCATCCGGGACTCCTCTGGAAACACCATATATTTT. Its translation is CAITIRDSSGNTIYF.

CDR3 nucleotide sequence: TGTGCCAGCAGCTTAGTTAGGGTCGGGGAGGGCAATGAGCAGTTCTTC. This translates into CASSLVRVGEGNEQFF. This chain uses TRBV11-2 with TRBJ2-1; TRBD2 aligns across 7 bases. Germline lookup yields CDR1 SGHAT and CDR2 FQNNGV. V gave up 1 base and J gave up 6 bases; unmatched junction bases: 9. The CDR3 is 16 residues long.

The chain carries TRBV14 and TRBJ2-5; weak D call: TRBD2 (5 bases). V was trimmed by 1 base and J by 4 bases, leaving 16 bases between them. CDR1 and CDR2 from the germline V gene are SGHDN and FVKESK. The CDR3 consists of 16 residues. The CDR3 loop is CASSQGGGPAAETQYF. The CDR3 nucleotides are TGTGCCAGCAGCCAAGGAGGCGGACCAGCGGCAGAGACCCAGTACTTC.

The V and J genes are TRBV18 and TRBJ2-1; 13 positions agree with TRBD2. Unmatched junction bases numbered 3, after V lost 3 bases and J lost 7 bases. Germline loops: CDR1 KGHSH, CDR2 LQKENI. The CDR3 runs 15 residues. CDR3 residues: CASSPGLAGRNEQFF. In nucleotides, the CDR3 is TGTGCCAGCTCACCGGGACTAGCGGGACGGAATGAGCAGTTCTTC. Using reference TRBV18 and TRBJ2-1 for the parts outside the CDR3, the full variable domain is NAGVMQNPRHLVRRRGQEARLRCSPMKGHSHVYWYRQLPEEGLKFMVYLQKENIIDESGMPKERFSAEFPKEGPSILRIQQVVRGDSAAYFCASSPGLAGRNEQFFGPGTRLTVL.

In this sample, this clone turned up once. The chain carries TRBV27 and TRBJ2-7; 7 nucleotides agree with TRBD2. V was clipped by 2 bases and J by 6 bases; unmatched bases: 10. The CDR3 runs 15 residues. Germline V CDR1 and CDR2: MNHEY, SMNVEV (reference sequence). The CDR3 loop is CASSLGGLLAFEQYF. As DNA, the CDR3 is TGTGCCAGCAGTTTAGGTGGATTACTAGCGTTCGAGCAGTACTTC.

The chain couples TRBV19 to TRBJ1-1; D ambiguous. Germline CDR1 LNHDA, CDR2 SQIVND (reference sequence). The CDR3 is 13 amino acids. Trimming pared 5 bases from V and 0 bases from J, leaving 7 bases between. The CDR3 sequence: CASSGRVNTEAFF. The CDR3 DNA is TGTGCCAGTAGTGGTAGAGTGAACACTGAAGCTTTCTTT.

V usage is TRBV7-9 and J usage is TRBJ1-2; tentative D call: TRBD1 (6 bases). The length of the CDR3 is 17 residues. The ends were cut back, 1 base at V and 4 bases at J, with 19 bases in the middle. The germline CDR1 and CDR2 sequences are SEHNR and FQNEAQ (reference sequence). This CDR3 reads CASSLDIARGRAYGYTF. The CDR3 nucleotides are TGTGCCAGCAGCTTAGATATTGCCAGGGGAAGGGCCTATGGCTACACCTTC.

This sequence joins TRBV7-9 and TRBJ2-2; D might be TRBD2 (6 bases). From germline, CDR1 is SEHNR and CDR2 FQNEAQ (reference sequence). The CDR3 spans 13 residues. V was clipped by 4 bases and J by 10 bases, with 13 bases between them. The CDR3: CASSSGTPAELFF. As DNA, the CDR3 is TGTGCCAGCAGCTCAGGGACTCCCGCGGAGCTGTTTTTT.

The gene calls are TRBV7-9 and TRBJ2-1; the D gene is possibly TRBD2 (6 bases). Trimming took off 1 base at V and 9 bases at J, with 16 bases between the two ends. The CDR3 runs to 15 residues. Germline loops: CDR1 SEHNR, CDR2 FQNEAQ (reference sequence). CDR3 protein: CASSLGSSRGSEQFF. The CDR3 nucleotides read TGTGCCAGCAGCTTAGGTTCTAGCCGGGGGAGTGAGCAGTTCTTC.

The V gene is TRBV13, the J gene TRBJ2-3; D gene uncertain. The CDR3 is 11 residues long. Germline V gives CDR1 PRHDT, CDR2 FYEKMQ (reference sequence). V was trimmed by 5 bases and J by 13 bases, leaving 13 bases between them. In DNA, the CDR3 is TGTGCCAGCAGCCTTCTCCAGGTGGAGTATTTT. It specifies CASSLLQVEYF.

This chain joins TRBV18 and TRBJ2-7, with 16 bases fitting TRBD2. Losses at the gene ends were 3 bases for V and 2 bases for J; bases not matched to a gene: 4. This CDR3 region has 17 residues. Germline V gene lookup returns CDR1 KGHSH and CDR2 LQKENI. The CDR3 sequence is CASSPRGTSGGAYEQYF. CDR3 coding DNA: TGTGCCAGCTCACCGAGGGGGACTAGCGGGGGGGCCTACGAGCAGTACTTC. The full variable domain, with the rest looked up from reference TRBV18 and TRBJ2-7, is NAGVMQNPRHLVRRRGQEARLRCSPMKGHSHVYWYRQLPEEGLKFMVYLQKENIIDESGMPKERFSAEFPKEGPSILRIQQVVRGDSAAYFCASSPRGTSGGAYEQYFGPGTRLTVT.

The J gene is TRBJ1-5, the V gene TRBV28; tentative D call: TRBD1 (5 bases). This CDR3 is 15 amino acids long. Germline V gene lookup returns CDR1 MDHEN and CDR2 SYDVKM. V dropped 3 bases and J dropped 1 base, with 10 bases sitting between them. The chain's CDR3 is CASSFIRASNQPQHF. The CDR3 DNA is TGTGCCAGCAGTTTCATCAGGGCGAGCAATCAGCCCCAGCATTTT.

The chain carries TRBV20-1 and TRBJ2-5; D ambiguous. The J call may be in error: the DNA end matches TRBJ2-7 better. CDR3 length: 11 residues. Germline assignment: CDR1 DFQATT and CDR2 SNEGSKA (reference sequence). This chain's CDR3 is CSALLYYEQYF. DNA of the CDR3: TGCAGTGCTTTGCTGTACTACGAGCAGTACTTC.

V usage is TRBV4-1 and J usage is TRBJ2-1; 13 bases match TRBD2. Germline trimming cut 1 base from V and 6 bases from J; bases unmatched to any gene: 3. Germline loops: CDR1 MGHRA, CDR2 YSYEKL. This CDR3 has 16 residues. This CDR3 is CASSQAGLAGPNEQFF. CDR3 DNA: TGCGCCAGCAGCCAAGCGGGACTAGCGGGACCCAATGAGCAGTTCTTC.

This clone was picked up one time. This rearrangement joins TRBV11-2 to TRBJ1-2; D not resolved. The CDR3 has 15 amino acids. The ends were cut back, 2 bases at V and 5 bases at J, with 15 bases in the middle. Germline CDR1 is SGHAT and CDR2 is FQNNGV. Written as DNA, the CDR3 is TGTGCCAGCAGCTTATCTCAGTCCACCATTTATGGCTACACCTTC. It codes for CASSLSQSTIYGYTF.

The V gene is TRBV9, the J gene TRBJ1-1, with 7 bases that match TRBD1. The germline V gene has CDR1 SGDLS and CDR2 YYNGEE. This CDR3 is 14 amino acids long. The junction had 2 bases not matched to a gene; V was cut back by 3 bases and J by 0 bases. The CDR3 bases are TGTGCCAGCAGCGCGACAGGGCTGAACACTGAAGCTTTCTTT. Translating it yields CASSATGLNTEAFF.

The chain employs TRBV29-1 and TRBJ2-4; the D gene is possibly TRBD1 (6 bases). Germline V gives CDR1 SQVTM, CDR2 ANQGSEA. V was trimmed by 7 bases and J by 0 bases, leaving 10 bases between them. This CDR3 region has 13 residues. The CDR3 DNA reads TGCAGCGGCAGGGGCCAAGCCAAAAACATTCAGTACTTC. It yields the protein CSGRGQAKNIQYF.

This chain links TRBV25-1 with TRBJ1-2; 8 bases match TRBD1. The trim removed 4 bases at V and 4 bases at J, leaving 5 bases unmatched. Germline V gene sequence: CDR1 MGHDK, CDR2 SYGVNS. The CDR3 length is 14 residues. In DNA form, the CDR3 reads TGTGCCAGCAGTGCCGGGACAGGATCCTATGGCTACACCTTC. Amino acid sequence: CASSAGTGSYGYTF.

Here the CDR3 DNA reads TGTGCCAGCTCACCCAGGGGGTCGAACACTGAAGCTTTCTTT. Protein sequence: CASSPRGSNTEAFF. The V call is TRBV18, the J call TRBJ1-1; 7 bases are a match to TRBD1. CDR3 length equals 14 residues. J was trimmed by 1 base and V by 3 bases; bases with no gene match: 2. The germline V gene encodes CDR1 KGHSH and CDR2 LQKENI.

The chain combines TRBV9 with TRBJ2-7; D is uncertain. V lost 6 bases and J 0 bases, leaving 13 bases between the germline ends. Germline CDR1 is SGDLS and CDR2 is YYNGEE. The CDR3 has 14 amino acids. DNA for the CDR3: TGTGCCAGCACCAAGACTGACTTCTCCTACGAGCAGTACTTC. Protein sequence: CASTKTDFSYEQYF. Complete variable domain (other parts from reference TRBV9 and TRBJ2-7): DSGVTQTPKHLITATGQRVTLRCSPRSGDLSVYWYQQSLDQGLQFLIQYYNGEERAKGNILERFSAQQFPDLHSELNLSSLELGDSALYFCASTKTDFSYEQYFGPGTRLTVT.

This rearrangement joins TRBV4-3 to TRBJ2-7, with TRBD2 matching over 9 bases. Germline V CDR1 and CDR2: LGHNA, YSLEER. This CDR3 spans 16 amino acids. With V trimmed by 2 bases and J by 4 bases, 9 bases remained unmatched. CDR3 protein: CASSQSLAGDSYEQYF. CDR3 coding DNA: TGCGCCAGCAGCCAATCGTTAGCGGGAGACTCATACGAGCAGTACTTC.